This TCR beta chain is from a study of cytomegalovirus exposure and HLA in healthy donors. This clone was detected a few times. The primer mix had 60 Vbeta and 13 Jbeta primers. Assay: immunoSEQ multiplex PCR; the TCRdb copy retains only in-frame clones and omits some. The table shows 90,000 to 100,000 clones, with about 80% occurring only once. The sample was PBMCs. This TCR derives from a man aged 35 to 55 in good health and CMV-seronegative.

The CDR3 DNA reads as TGTGCCAGCAGTGCCAGCGGGGTTACCGAAAAACTGTTTTTT. Its translation: CASSASGVTEKLFF. The J gene is TRBJ1-4, the V gene TRBV28; D gene unclear. CDR1 MDHEN and CDR2 SYDVKM come from the germline V gene. Trimming shortened V by 5 bases and J by 8 bases, and 15 bases separated the two germline ends. The CDR3 totals 14 residues.